This T cell receptor beta chain was sequenced for a study of blood T cell repertoires in COVID-19. As for the study in general: Sample material is recorded as cDNA or gDNA derived from T cells, B-cell-depleted T cells, or PBMCs.

Original methodology: Scientists estimated how many nucleated cells there were by amplifying reference gene primers. Using immunoSEQ multiplex PCR, the repertoire was profiled, and TCRdb retains in-frame clones only, with some absent. V and J calls and clone size are as listed in that table; D and trimming were resolved from the DNA. Seen here are tens of thousands of clones, around 86% observed once, and the top ten hold approximately 5.4%. This CDR3 comprises 13 residues. The ends lost 4 bases at V and 8 bases at J; junction bases unmatched: 0. Germline CDR1 LNHDA, CDR2 SQIVND (reference sequence).

Sequencing input: peripheral blood. The TCR comes from a man aged 50 or older with active COVID-19. This chain connects TRBV19 to TRBJ2-1; 12 bases line up with TRBD2. The CDR3 protein is CASSRLAGDEQFF. CDR3 DNA sequence: TGTGCCAGTAGTAGACTAGCGGGAGATGAGCAGTTCTTC.